This TCR beta chain appears in the sequencing data of a study of Graves' ophthalmopathy and Graves' hyperthyroidism. This clonotype has at least ten counts. The target antigen is unknown. CDR3 length: 15 amino acids. Trimming stripped 6 bases from V and 3 bases from J, with 17 bases between. Germline assignment: CDR1 DFQATT and CDR2 SNEGSKA (reference sequence). General observations from the study: The 13-signature model separated ophthalmopathy from stable hyperthyroidism at around 86% sensitivity and nearly 83% specificity.

The study enrolled ophthalmopathy donors with moderate-to-severe activity, CAS ≥3, NOSPECS ≥4 and duration under 3 months. The authors used Ficoll-Paque density gradient centrifugation to separate PBMCs. The input was around 9 ml of fresh peripheral blood. TCR beta CDR3 amplification used RNA transcripts. First-round RT-PCR with HTBI primers preceded a second-round multiplex PCR. TCRdb reprocessed the multiplex PCR reads with MiXCR, giving one entry per CDR3 protein. The sample lists 200,000 to 250,000 distinct CDR3 sequences, approximately 21% seen once, with roughly 42% in the top ten. Sequencing was performed on peripheral blood. The sequence derives from a woman aged 45-65 years with Graves' ophthalmopathy. This sequence joins TRBV20-1 and TRBJ2-2, with D perhaps matching TRBD2 (7 bases). The CDR3 sequence is CSAVRAGTYTGELFF. CDR3 DNA: TGCAGTGCGGTCCGAGCGGGGACATACACCGGGGAGCTGTTTTTT.